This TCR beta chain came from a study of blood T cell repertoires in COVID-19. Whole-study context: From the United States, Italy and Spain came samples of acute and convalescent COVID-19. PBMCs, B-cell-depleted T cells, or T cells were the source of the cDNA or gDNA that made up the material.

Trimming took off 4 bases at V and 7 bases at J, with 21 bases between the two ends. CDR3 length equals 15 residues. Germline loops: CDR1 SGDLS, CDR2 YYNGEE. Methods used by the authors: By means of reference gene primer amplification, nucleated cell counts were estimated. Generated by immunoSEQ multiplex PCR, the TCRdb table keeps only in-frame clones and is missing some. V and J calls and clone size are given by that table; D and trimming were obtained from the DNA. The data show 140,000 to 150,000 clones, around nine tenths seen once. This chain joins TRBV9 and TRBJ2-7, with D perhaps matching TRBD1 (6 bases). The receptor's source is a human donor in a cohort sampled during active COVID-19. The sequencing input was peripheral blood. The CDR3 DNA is TGTGCCAGCAGCCCCGACTCCGGGACACTTGAAGAGCAGTACTTC. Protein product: CASSPDSGTLEEQYF.